This TCR beta chain was sequenced in a study of T-cell memory formation after mild COVID-19. Whole-study context: Largely donor-specific TCR clusters were found.

Details on this clonotype: Its antigen is undetermined.

The TCR alpha and TCR beta cDNA libraries, bearing sample barcodes and UMIs, were generated by 5'RACE using constant-segment primers. Each CDR3 protein is one row after TCRdb ran MiXCR on the 5' RACE reads. The table includes hundreds of thousands of distinct CDR3 sequences, over 15% detected once. Regarding the study as a whole: A balance of CD4 and CD8 characterized clones contracting day 15 to 85, whereas later expanders leaned CD4+. Within pre-infection memory, some responding clones were found, suggesting cross-reactive memory joined.

Per the germline V gene, CDR1 is SGHRS and CDR2 is YFSETQ. Trimming took 4 bases from V and 6 from J, leaving 17 bases between them. There are 15 residues in the CDR3. This chain joins TRBV5-1 and TRBJ2-1; tentative D call: TRBD1 (5 bases). The sequence came from an adult woman who had mild COVID-19 (a few samples of this study predate the infection). Cell type and time point are not known. Sequenced material: PBMCs or a T cell subset sorted from them (not recorded which). CDR3 region: CASSTQGYLSNEQFF. The CDR3, as DNA: TGCGCCAGCAGCACCCAGGGTTACCTAAGCAATGAGCAGTTCTTC.